The 14 T cell receptor beta chains reported below all come from one sample, sequenced in a study of T cell repertoires in cytomegalovirus infection. A single record per CDR3 protein comes from TCRdb applying MiXCR to the reads. The profile covers 900,000 to 950,000 distinct CDR3 sequences, with 30% to 40% appearing a single time and roughly 13% taken by the ten largest. No antigen has been identified for these receptors. The starting material was cultured CD8+ T cells from PBMCs, obtained from culture after CMV antigen stimulation. All receptors derive from a human donor in good health (CMV status not recorded). Some clones in this sample may be carry-over from other donors' samples.

The chain combines TRBV7-9 with TRBJ1-4; unclear D gene. V was trimmed by 3 bases and J by 5 bases, leaving 16 bases between them. Germline V gene data show CDR1 as SEHNR and CDR2 as FQNEAQ (reference sequence). The CDR3 sequence is 16 residues long. This chain's CDR3 is CASSLAVDGKNEKLFF. For the CDR3, the DNA is TGTGCCAGCAGCTTGGCTGTAGACGGAAAGAATGAAAAACTGTTTTTT.

V gene TRBV9 combines with J gene TRBJ2-1; TRBD2 might be the D (6 bases). Germline V gene sequence: CDR1 SGDLS, CDR2 YYNGEE. Trimming stripped 0 bases from V and 0 bases from J, with 10 bases between. The CDR3 spans 16 residues. The CDR3 loop reads CASSVGSGYSYNEQFF. The CDR3 DNA reads TGTGCCAGCAGCGTAGGGAGCGGGTACTCCTACAATGAGCAGTTCTTC.

This clonotype was detected a few times. This may be a read error, as it is one base from a much larger clone. The chain recombines TRBV7-8 with TRBJ2-5; D is ambiguous. The CDR3 is made up of 12 amino acids. The ends were cut back, 5 bases at V and 0 bases at J, with 4 bases in the middle. Germline lookup yields CDR1 SGHVS and CDR2 FQNEAQ. For the CDR3, the DNA is TGTGCCAGCAGCACGTACCAAGAGACCCAGTACTTC. Encoded protein: CASSTYQETQYF.

The V call is TRBV6-5, the J call TRBJ1-2; D unresolved. The germline CDR1 and CDR2 sequences are MNHEY and SVGAGI. V lost 2 bases and J lost 3, with 10 bases in between. The CDR3 has 14 residues. CDR3 bases: TGTGCCAGCAGTTACGGTACAGCCCACTATGGCTACACCTTC. This gives the protein CASSYGTAHYGYTF.

This clonotype was seen just once. CDR3 sequence: CASSLGALTGGAGGELFF. The CDR3 nucleotides are TGTGCCAGCAGCTTGGGGGCTTTGACAGGGGGCGCCGGCGGGGAGCTGTTTTTT. The chain combines TRBV5-4 with TRBJ2-2, with TRBD1 matching 10 bases. The CDR3 contains 18 residues. The V and J ends lost 0 bases and 7 bases, in that order; junction bases with no gene match: 12. Germline V CDR1 and CDR2: SGHNT, YYREEE (reference sequence).

This clonotype occurred many times. This sequence joins TRBV4-1 and TRBJ1-1; D not resolved. CDR1 and CDR2 from the germline V gene are MGHRA and YSYEKL. Trimming cost V 1 base and J 4 bases, with 10 bases left between them. The CDR3 covers 14 residues. The CDR3 nucleotides are TGCGCCAGCAGCCAAGTGGAAGTTCTCACTGAAGCTTTCTTT. Translating gives CASSQVEVLTEAFF.

The chain combines TRBV6-6 with TRBJ2-1, with 7 bases identical to TRBD1. The CDR3 consists of 15 residues. V was pared by 5 bases and J by 8 bases, with 12 bases of the junction left unmatched. The germline V gene encodes CDR1 MNHNY and CDR2 SVGAGI (reference sequence). CDR3 nucleotide sequence: TGTGCCAGCAGTCTCCCGGGACAGTTGAGGGATGAGCAGTTCTTC. It translates to CASSLPGQLRDEQFF.

This clonotype was recorded many times. The chain links TRBV7-2 to TRBJ1-1, with no clear D. The CDR3 is 12 amino acids. Trimming stripped 5 bases from V and 5 bases from J, with 9 bases between. Looked up from germline, CDR1 is SGHTA and CDR2 is FQGNSA. CDR3 bases: TGTGCCAGCAGCCTCGGTTGGACTGAAGCTTTCTTT. It specifies CASSLGWTEAFF.

This clonotype has just a few counts. The chain couples TRBV19 to TRBJ1-6; no clear D gene. Per the germline V gene, CDR1 is LNHDA and CDR2 is SQIVND (reference sequence). The CDR3 has 14 amino acids. V shed 0 bases and J shed 6 bases, with 6 bases lying between them. The CDR3, as DNA: TGTGCCAGTAGTATAGATTGGGGTAATTCACCCCTCCACTTT. It encodes CASSIDWGNSPLHF.

The J gene is TRBJ1-4, the V gene TRBV4-1; D uncertain. CDR3 size: 14 residues. CDR1 and CDR2 (germline): MGHRA, YSYEKL. The germline V and J ends were trimmed by 1 base and 8 bases, with 11 bases remaining between them. This CDR3 reads CASSQGSFSEKLFF. In nucleotides, the CDR3 is TGCGCCAGCAGCCAAGGCAGTTTTTCCGAAAAACTGTTTTTT.

This clonotype was detected only a few times. This chain uses TRBV10-3 with TRBJ1-1; 8 bases match TRBD1. With 3 bases clipped from V and 8 bases from J, the junction kept 17 bases outside the gene matches. Per germline, CDR1 ENHRY and CDR2 SYGVKD. The CDR3 length is 17 residues. CDR3 sequence (DNA): TGTGCCATCAGTGACTTCTTCCGGGACAGGAAGGCTGGGGAAGCTTTCTTT. This sequence encodes CAISDFFRDRKAGEAFF.

The sample holds a few counts of this clonotype. This chain joins TRBV12-3 or TRBV12-4 and TRBJ2-2, with D unclear. V gave up 7 bases and J gave up 5 bases, with 8 bases separating them. CDR3 length equals 12 residues. The CDR3 bases are TGTGCCAGCATCGGTGGGACCGGGGAGCTGTTTTTT. The encoded protein is CASIGGTGELFF.

In its sample, this clonotype was seen a few times. J is TRBJ1-2 and V is TRBV7-6; a weak D match, TRBD1 (5 bases). The CDR3 contains 13 residues. V was cut by 6 bases and J by 8 bases, with 16 bases left in between. Germline CDR1 reads SGHVS; CDR2 reads FNYEAQ. The CDR3 reads CASRPGPTVGYTF. CDR3 nucleotides: TGTGCCAGCAGGCCGGGACCGACCGTGGGCTACACCTTC.

This clonotype was seen just once. The rearrangement joins TRBV4-1 to TRBJ1-2; no clear D gene. V lost 0 bases, J lost 0 bases, and 14 bases lay in between. This CDR3 spans 17 amino acids. The germline gives CDR1 MGHRA, CDR2 YSYEKL. The CDR3 here is CASSQDPREPANYGYTF. The CDR3 DNA follows: TGCGCCAGCAGCCAAGATCCGAGGGAGCCCGCTAACTATGGCTACACCTTC.